The TCR beta chain under discussion was sequenced for a study of control samples from healthy donors and cancer patients. V trimming: 1 base; J trimming: 8 bases; junction bases outside the gene matches: 7. Germline CDR1 and CDR2: GTSNPN and SVGIG (reference sequence). CDR3 length: 15 residues. The assay was immunoSEQ multiplex PCR, and TCRdb's table has in-frame clones only and misses some. The table includes 55,000 to 65,000 clones, 70% to 90% detected once. This clone has more than one count but fewer than ten. The chain couples TRBV30 to TRBJ2-1; 11 bases map to TRBD1. This receptor was identified in a woman between 55 and 75 years old with lung cancer. The sample consisted of PBMCs. The CDR3 DNA sequence: TGTGCCTGGAGTGCGGACAGGGGGCGCGGCGATGAGCAGTTCTTC. The encoded protein is CAWSADRGRGDEQFF.